The rows below give T cell receptor beta chains drawn from one sample of a study of T-cell reconstitution after alpha-beta-depleted transplantation in children. TCRdb called the PCR reads again in MiXCR, with one record for every CDR3 protein. The data hold 450,000 to 600,000 distinct CDR3 sequences, with 10% to 13% observed a single time. This specimen was PBMCs, taken before TCRalphabeta/CD19-depleted stem cell transplant. These TCRs come from a child younger than 10 with inherited bone marrow failure, due to receive a stem cell transplant. Each CDR3 is given with its conserved first and last residue. The D gene is left open where the match is weak. Size is stated for part of the rows, as once, few or many counts, or as a class when the clone is expanded.

many,TRBJ2-1,TRBV20-1,TRBD2,CSAAGTSDVHEQFF,TGCAGTGCTGCCGGGACTAGTGACGTCCATGAGCAGTTCTTC
NA,TRBJ2-2,TRBV20-1,NA,CCASRAGSNTGELFF,TGCTGTGCTAGCCGGGCAGGGTCGAACACCGGGGAGCTGTTTTTT
few,TRBJ2-3,TRBV23-1,TRBD2,CASSQSVGLAGGFHPTDTQYF,TGCGCCAGCAGTCAATCGGTGGGGCTAGCGGGAGGATTTCATCCCACAGATACGCAGTATTTT
many,TRBJ2-3,TRBV6-6,NA,CASSWRSTDTQYF,TGTGCCAGCAGTTGGAGGAGCACAGATACGCAGTATTTT
many,TRBJ2-1,TRBV11-2,TRBD2,CASSPVAGEGYNEQFF,TGTGCCAGCAGCCCGGTGGCGGGGGAGGGCTACAATGAGCAGTTCTTC
many,TRBJ2-3,TRBV20-1,TRBD1,CSAGDRENTDTQYF,TGCAGTGCTGGAGACAGGGAAAACACAGATACGCAGTATTTT
many,TRBJ2-5,TRBV29-1,TRBD1,CSLDRVGETQYF,TGCAGCCTCGACAGGGTGGGAGAGACCCAGTACTTC
NA,TRBJ1-2,TRBV30,NA,CAWSVQRGSPLNYGYTF,TGTGCCTGGAGTGTACAACGGGGATCTCCTCTTAACTATGGCTACACCTTC
many,TRBJ2-5,TRBV28,NA,CASSLPPAGVFGETQYF,TGTGCCAGCAGTTTACCCCCGGCAGGGGTGTTCGGAGAGACCCAGTACTTC
few,TRBJ2-1,TRBV3-1,NA,CASSSSSGGHGEQFF,TGTGCCAGCAGCTCCTCTAGTGGGGGGCACGGTGAGCAGTTCTTC
NA,TRBJ2-7,TRBV9,NA,CASSVDPTGWSREQYF,TGTGCCAGCAGCGTAGATCCCACAGGGTGGTCGCGCGAGCAGTACTTC
many,TRBJ2-2,TRBV30,NA,CAWSVGTWAGELFF,TGTGCCTGGAGTGTGGGCACATGGGCCGGGGAGCTGTTTTTT
NA,TRBJ1-6,TRBV7-2,NA,CASSLVPGSGNSPLHF,TGTGCCAGCAGCTTAGTCCCGGGATCGGGTAATTCACCCCTCCACTTT
once,TRBJ2-3,TRBV28,TRBD2,CASSLGREVLLTDTQYF,TGTGCCAGCAGTTTAGGGCGGGAGGTCCTCCTCACAGATACGCAGTATTTT
many,TRBJ2-1,TRBV5-1,NA,CASTSRGVDLAHNEQFF,TGCGCCAGCACATCAAGGGGGGTAGATTTGGCCCACAATGAGCAGTTCTTC
many,TRBJ2-7,TRBV3-1,TRBD2,CASSFQREGPYEQYF,TGTGCCAGCAGCTTTCAGCGGGAGGGCCCCTACGAGCAGTACTTC
NA,TRBJ2-1,TRBV7-6,NA,CASSLDKGTSEQFF,TGTGCCAGCAGCTTGGACAAGGGGACTTCGGAGCAGTTCTTC
few,TRBJ2-5,TRBV5-6,NA,CASSQNRLETQYF,TGTGCCAGCAGCCAAAACAGGTTGGAGACCCAGTACTTC
many,TRBJ1-1,TRBV12-3/TRBV12-4,NA,CASSPQTGFF,TGTGCCAGCAGTCCCCAGACGGGGTTTTTT
many,TRBJ2-3,TRBV5-1,TRBD1,CASRPGQGPDTQYF,TGCGCCAGCAGGCCGGGACAGGGCCCAGATACGCAGTATTTT
many,TRBJ1-2,TRBV5-1,NA,CASSGTPGLPMGYTF,TGCGCCAGCAGCGGGACTCCGGGGCTCCCCATGGGCTACACCTTC
many,TRBJ1-4,TRBV4-2,TRBD1,CASSPDRGRGFDATNEKLFF,TGTGCCAGCAGCCCCGACAGGGGGCGCGGGTTTGATGCAACTAATGAAAAACTGTTTTTT
many,TRBJ2-1,TRBV15,NA,CATSRDRPGGEQFF,TGTGCCACCAGCAGAGATCGTCCTGGCGGGGAGCAGTTCTTC
many,TRBJ2-3,TRBV5-1,NA,CASSPTSESTDTQYF,TGCGCCAGCAGCCCGACCTCGGAGTCCACAGATACGCAGTATTTT
few,TRBJ2-7,TRBV4-3,NA,CASSQARPYEQYF,TGCGCCAGCAGCCAAGCTAGGCCCTACGAGCAGTACTTC
many,TRBJ2-3,TRBV7-2,NA,CASSLRGSSDTQYF,TGTGCCAGCAGCTTGCGGGGCTCTTCGGATACGCAGTATTTT
many,TRBJ2-7,TRBV5-1,TRBD1,CASSAGQASYEQYF,TGCGCCAGCAGCGCGGGACAGGCCTCCTACGAGCAGTACTTC
few,TRBJ2-7,TRBV9,NA,CASSVAEFSYEQYF,TGTGCCAGCAGCGTAGCTGAGTTCTCCTACGAGCAGTACTTC
many,TRBJ2-7,TRBV18,NA,CASSPPGRAYEQYF,TGTGCCAGCTCACCGCCAGGGAGAGCTTACGAGCAGTACTTC
NA,TRBJ2-5,TRBV7-7,TRBD1,CASSEATGTQETQYF,TGTGCTAGCAGCGAGGCGACAGGGACCCAAGAGACCCAGTACTTC
many,TRBJ2-2,TRBV5-1,NA,CATKPRDGETGELFF,TGCGCCACCAAACCGCGGGATGGTGAGACCGGGGAGCTGTTTTTT
many,TRBJ2-1,TRBV29-1,NA,CSVTKSNEQFF,TGCAGCGTTACAAAATCAAATGAGCAGTTCTTC
NA,TRBJ2-3,TRBV4-3,NA,CASSQGSANTDTQYF,TGCGCCAGCAGCCAAGGATCGGCAAACACAGATACGCAGTATTTT
many,TRBJ2-1,TRBV2,NA,CASDGLGGHNEQFF,TGTGCCAGCGACGGACTAGGGGGACACAATGAGCAGTTCTTC
many,TRBJ2-1,TRBV5-1,NA,CASSLAGTWEQFF,TGCGCCAGCAGCTTGGCAGGGACTTGGGAGCAGTTCTTC
many,TRBJ1-5,TRBV27,NA,CASSLLGQPQHF,TGTGCCAGCAGTTTATTAGGCCAGCCCCAGCATTTT
many,TRBJ2-2,TRBV12-3/TRBV12-4,NA,CASSPSKRGARTGELFF,TGTGCCAGCAGTCCTTCCAAGAGGGGGGCGCGCACCGGGGAGCTGTTTTTT
many,TRBJ2-3,TRBV20-1,TRBD2,CSASGLAGYSDTQYF,TGCAGTGCAAGTGGACTAGCGGGATACTCAGATACGCAGTATTTT
many,TRBJ1-3,TRBV28,TRBD1,CASSGPGQGNTIYF,TGTGCCAGCAGTGGTCCGGGACAGGGAAACACCATATATTTT
many,TRBJ2-3,TRBV7-2,NA,CASSLVWEAHTQYF,TGTGCCAGCAGCTTAGTATGGGAGGCGCATACGCAGTATTTT